The 13 T cell receptor beta chains below were found in one sample sequenced in a study of neoadjuvant nivolumab and ipilimumab in lung cancer. The protocol was immunoSEQ multiplex PCR, while the TCRdb copy is restricted to in-frame clones and leaves out a portion. This table has some 37,000 clones, 89% appearing once. Sequenced here: peripheral blood, sampled before neoadjuvant nivolumab, alone or with ipilimumab. These receptors came from an adult with non-small cell lung cancer.

The chain uses TRBV30 and TRBJ2-4; D may be TRBD1 or TRBD2 (6 bases each). Per germline, CDR1 GTSNPN and CDR2 SVGIG (reference sequence). Deletions cut 0 bases from V and 3 bases from J, with 12 bases between. The CDR3 runs 15 residues. This chain's CDR3 is CAWSVAGQDKNIQYF. CDR3 coding DNA: TGTGCCTGGAGTGTGGCGGGACAAGACAAAAACATTCAGTACTTC.

CDR3 loop: CASSSSGSADTQYF. CDR3 in DNA: TGTGCCAGCAGCTCTAGCGGGAGTGCAGATACGCAGTATTTT. The chain employs TRBV7-2 and TRBJ2-3, with 10 positions matching TRBD2. The germline V gene has CDR1 SGHTA and CDR2 FQGNSA. CDR3 length: 14 residues. After removal of 4 bases from V and 4 bases from J, the junction contained 2 bases not matched to a gene.

The chain combines TRBV4-1 with TRBJ2-7; TRBD2 matches 9 bases. Losses at the gene ends were 1 base for V and 3 bases for J; bases not matched to a gene: 7. This CDR3 region has 16 residues. Germline CDR1 MGHRA, CDR2 YSYEKL. CDR3 region: CASSQVAGVERYEQYF. CDR3 DNA sequence: TGCGCCAGCAGCCAAGTAGCGGGAGTGGAACGCTACGAGCAGTACTTC.

This clone occurred a few times. The V call is TRBV5-4, the J call TRBJ2-3, with TRBD2 matching 14 bases. The germline gives CDR1 SGHNT, CDR2 YYREEE (reference sequence). V lost 4 bases and J lost 5; bases outside the gene matches: 0. This CDR3 spans 14 amino acids. CDR3 in amino acids: CASSGLAGGDTQYF. The CDR3 DNA is TGTGCCAGCAGCGGACTAGCGGGAGGAGATACGCAGTATTTT.

This clone is a singleton in its sample. J is TRBJ1-3 and V is TRBV10-2; possible D gene TRBD1, 6 bases. V lost 3 bases, J lost 0 bases, and 12 bases lay in between. This CDR3 is 16 amino acids long. Germline CDR1 and CDR2: WSHSY and SAAADI. CDR3 residues: CASSDPGQSSGNTIYF. In DNA, the CDR3 is TGCGCCAGCAGTGACCCCGGACAGAGCTCTGGAAACACCATATATTTT.

V and J are TRBV4-3 and TRBJ2-7; the D gene is possibly TRBD2 (6 bases). The length of the CDR3 is 14 residues. Germline CDR1 and CDR2: LGHNA and YSLEER. With 1 base removed from V and 0 bases from J, the gap between germline ends came to 7 bases. CDR3 residues: CASSQARDSYEQYF. The CDR3 DNA sequence: TGCGCCAGCAGCCAAGCGCGGGACTCCTACGAGCAGTACTTC.

The rearrangement joins TRBV13 to TRBJ2-7, with D possibly matching TRBD1 (6 bases). Between the trimmed V and J ends, which lost 4 bases and 6 bases, there was a span of 22 bases. The CDR3 consists of 16 residues. Looked up from germline, CDR1 is PRHDT and CDR2 is FYEKMQ (reference sequence). Here the CDR3 DNA reads TGTGCCAGCAGCTCCATAAAAACAGGGACCCCCGGCGAGCAGTACTTC. This gives the protein CASSSIKTGTPGEQYF.

DNA of the CDR3: TGTGCCAGCAGTTCCCCGGGACGCGAGCCCTACGAGCAGTACTTC. Translated, it gives CASSSPGREPYEQYF. The V call is TRBV28, the J call TRBJ2-7; D may be TRBD1 or TRBD2 (5 bases each). Germline values: CDR1 MDHEN, CDR2 SYDVKM. The length of the CDR3 is 15 residues. Deletions cut 4 bases from V and 2 bases from J, with 15 bases between.

The rearrangement uses TRBV20-1 and TRBJ2-7; D call uncertain. Trimming took 2 bases from V and 4 from J, leaving 6 bases between them. Germline V gene data show CDR1 as DFQATT and CDR2 as SNEGSKA (reference sequence). The CDR3 extends over 11 amino acids. CDR3 amino acids: CSARKQYEQYF. As DNA, the CDR3 is TGCAGTGCTAGAAAACAATACGAGCAGTACTTC.

As DNA, the CDR3 is TGTGCCAGCCGTATACAGGGGGCGATCACCGGGGAGCTGTTTTTT. Its translation is CASRIQGAITGELFF. This chain links TRBV6-6 with TRBJ2-2, with 9 bases fitting TRBD1. The CDR3 has 15 residues. Germline V lookup: CDR1 MNHNY, CDR2 SVGAGI (reference sequence). V lost 8 bases, J lost 4 bases, and 8 bases stayed unmatched.

This clone has a single count. The rearrangement joins TRBV30 to TRBJ1-5; 9 bases match TRBD1. Trimming at V came to 1 base and at J to 2 bases, leaving 0 bases not matched to a gene. Per germline, CDR1 GTSNPN and CDR2 SVGIG (reference sequence). The CDR3 runs to 14 residues. This chain's CDR3 is CAWSGTGGNQPQHF. As DNA, the CDR3 is TGTGCCTGGAGTGGGACAGGGGGCAATCAGCCCCAGCATTTT.

In this sample, this clone turned up once. V usage is TRBV28 and J usage is TRBJ2-7; 12 bases agree with TRBD2. Germline V gene data show CDR1 as MDHEN and CDR2 as SYDVKM. With 5 bases clipped from V and 0 bases from J, the junction kept 5 bases outside the gene matches. This CDR3 spans 16 amino acids. CDR3 in amino acids: CASSRTSGTNSYEQYF. In nucleotides, the CDR3 is TGTGCCAGCAGTCGGACTAGCGGGACAAACTCCTACGAGCAGTACTTC. The whole variable domain, remainder taken from reference TRBV28 and TRBJ2-7, is DVKVTQSSRYLVKRTGEKVFLECVQDMDHENMFWYRQDPGLGLRLIYFSYDVKMKEKGDIPEGYSVSREKKERFSLILESASTNQTSMYLCASSRTSGTNSYEQYFGPGTRLTVT.

The chain has TRBV27 and TRBJ1-1; 7 bases fit TRBD1. The V and J ends lost 5 bases and 0 bases, in that order; junction bases with no gene match: 6. CDR3 length: 15 amino acids. Germline V gene data show CDR1 as MNHEY and CDR2 as SMNVEV (reference sequence). CDR3 region: CASSKNRGMNTEAFF. The CDR3 nucleotides are TGTGCCAGCAGTAAAAACAGGGGTATGAACACTGAAGCTTTCTTT.